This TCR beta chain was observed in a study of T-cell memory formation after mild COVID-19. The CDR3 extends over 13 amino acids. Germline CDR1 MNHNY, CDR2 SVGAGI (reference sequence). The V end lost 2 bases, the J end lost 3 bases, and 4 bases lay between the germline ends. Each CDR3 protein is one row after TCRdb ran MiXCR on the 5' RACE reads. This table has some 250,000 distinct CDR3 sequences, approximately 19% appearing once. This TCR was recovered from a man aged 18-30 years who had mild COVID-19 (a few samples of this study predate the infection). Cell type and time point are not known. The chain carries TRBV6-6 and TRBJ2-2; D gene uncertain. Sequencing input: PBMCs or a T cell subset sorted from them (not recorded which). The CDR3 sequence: CASSYLYTGELFF. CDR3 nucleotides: TGTGCCAGCAGTTACCTTTACACCGGGGAGCTGTTTTTT.